The source of this T cell receptor (beta chain) is a study of T-cell reconstitution after alpha-beta-depleted transplantation in children. CDR1 MNHEY and CDR2 SVGEGT come from the germline V gene. Trimming cost V 5 bases and J 4 bases; bases outside gene matches: 9. The CDR3 extends over 16 amino acids. A note on this clonotype: Its antigen is undetermined.

The library targeted TCRbeta and was prepared with unique molecular identifiers. In TCRdb, the PCR reads were re-called with MiXCR into one record per CDR3 protein. Of 480,000 or so distinct CDR3 sequences in the sample, about 10% were seen once. Study results and caveats: There were some patients whose high TCRbeta diversity at day 60 came from surviving recipient T cells and thymic progenitors. Several hundred expanded graft clones reportedly were the source of alpha-beta T cells about two months after transplant. Fresh T-cell production supplied most of the T-cell counts and diversity seen one year after transplant.

The clonotype comes from a child between 2 and 9 years old with inherited bone marrow failure, due to receive a stem cell transplant. The rearrangement uses TRBV6-2 or TRBV6-3 and TRBJ2-5; 11 bases are a match to TRBD2. The material sequenced was PBMCs, taken before TCRalphabeta/CD19-depleted stem cell transplant. In DNA, the CDR3 is TGTGCCAGCAGTGTATTAGCGGGAGGGCCGGGAGAGACCCAGTACTTC. Translated, it gives CASSVLAGGPGETQYF.